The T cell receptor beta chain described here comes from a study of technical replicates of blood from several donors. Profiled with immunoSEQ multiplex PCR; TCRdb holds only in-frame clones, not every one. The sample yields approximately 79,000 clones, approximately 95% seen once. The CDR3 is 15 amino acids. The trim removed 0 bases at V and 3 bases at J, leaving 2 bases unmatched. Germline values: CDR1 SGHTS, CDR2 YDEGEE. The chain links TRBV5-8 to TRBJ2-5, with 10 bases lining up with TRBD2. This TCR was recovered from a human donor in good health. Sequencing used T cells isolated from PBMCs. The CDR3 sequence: CASSLVLAGEETQYF. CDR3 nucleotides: TGTGCCAGCAGCTTGGTGCTAGCGGGGGAAGAGACCCAGTACTTC. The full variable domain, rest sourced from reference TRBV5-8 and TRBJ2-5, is EAGVTQSPTHLIKTRGQQATLRCSPISGHTSVYWYQQALGLGLQFLLWYDEGEERNRGNFPPRFSGRQFPNYSSELNVNALELEDSALYLCASSLVLAGEETQYFGPGTRLLVL.